The rows below give T cell receptor beta chains drawn from one sample of a study of OX40 agonist ivuxolimab in advanced cancers. The table came from immunoSEQ multiplex PCR; TCRdb's copy has only in-frame clones and leaves some out. This sample has 80,000 or so clones; around 85% occur once, and the top ten carry roughly 2.1%. Sequencing used CD4+ or CD8+ T cells sorted from blood, obtained in a trial of the OX40 agonist ivuxolimab. The receptors were gathered from an adult with an advanced solid tumor such as melanoma, head and neck, liver or kidney cancer. Both conserved end residues are part of each CDR3. The D gene is left open where the match is weak. Clone size is stated in some rows and not others, as once, few, many or a class when expanded.

.,TRBV6-1,.,TRBJ1-5,TGTGCCAGCAGTGAAGCGCAGAGCCATCAGCCCCAGCATTTT,CASSEAQSHQPQHF
.,TRBV6-5,TRBD1,TRBJ2-7,TGTGCCAGCAGCAGAGGGGGCAAGTACGAGCAGTACTTC,CASSRGGKYEQYF
.,TRBV11-3,.,TRBJ2-7,TGTGCCAGCAGCCGAGAGGACAGCTACGAGCAGTACTTC,CASSREDSYEQYF
.,TRBV5-6,.,TRBJ2-2,TGTGCCAGCGGGAGAAATGGGGCAGGGAGGACCGGGGAGCTGTTTTTT,CASGRNGAGRTGELFF
.,TRBV5-4,TRBD1,TRBJ1-2,TGTGCCAGCAGCTCGACAGGGGCCTATGGCTACACCTTC,CASSSTGAYGYTF
once,TRBV28,.,TRBJ1-5,TGTGCCAGCAGTTTAACAACAGGGCCCCAGCATTTT,CASSLTTGPQHF
.,TRBV2,.,TRBJ1-2,TGTGCCAGCAGTTATCAGGGGCCGGATGGCTACACCTTC,CASSYQGPDGYTF
.,TRBV28,.,TRBJ1-1,TGTGCCAGCAGTTTACAGTCAGGCAGGGGCGAAGCTTTCTTT,CASSLQSGRGEAFF
.,TRBV30,TRBD1,TRBJ1-1,TGTGCCTGGAGTACAGGGGGGGACACTGAAGCTTTCTTT,CAWSTGGDTEAFF
.,TRBV27,TRBD2,TRBJ2-3,TGTGCCAGCAGTTTTTTGATGGCGGGAGGAGATACGCAGTATTTT,CASSFLMAGGDTQYF
.,TRBV9,.,TRBJ2-3,TGTGCCAGCAGCCCGACGGGGGTTACGCAGTATTTT,CASSPTGVTQYF
.,TRBV5-1,TRBD2,TRBJ2-1,TGCGCCAGCAGCGGGAACTTAGCGGGGGGGCGGTCCAATGAGCAGTTCTTC,CASSGNLAGGRSNEQFF
few,TRBV4-1,.,TRBJ1-5,TGCGCCAGCAGCCAAGCAGCGGGCGGGCAGAATCAGCCCCAGCATTTT,CASSQAAGGQNQPQHF
once,TRBV6-1,.,TRBJ1-4,TGTGCCAGCAGAGGGACACTTAGCGTTGAAAAACTGTTTTTT,CASRGTLSVEKLFF
.,TRBV11-2,.,TRBJ2-1,TGTGCCAGCGGTCGGACTTCTTCCTACAATGAGCAGTTCTTC,CASGRTSSYNEQFF
few,TRBV4-1,TRBD1,TRBJ1-5,TGCGCCAGCAGCCAACCAGGGGGCATTGGCAATCAGCCCCAGCATTTT,CASSQPGGIGNQPQHF
.,TRBV30,.,TRBJ1-5,TGTGCCTGCCGTGACAGCAATAGCAATCAGCCCCAGCATTTT,CACRDSNSNQPQHF
.,TRBV12-5,.,TRBJ2-5,TGTGCTAGTGGTTACGGAGAAAAAGAGACCCAGTACTTC,CASGYGEKETQYF
few,TRBV2,.,TRBJ1-5,TGTGCCAGCTCTGGGCAGCGGTGGCAGGGGATGAATCAGCCCCAGCATTTT,CASSGQRWQGMNQPQHF
.,TRBV29-1,TRBD1,TRBJ2-2,TGCAGCGCGGGGACAGAGAACACCGGGGAGCTGTTTTTT,CSAGTENTGELFF
.,TRBV7-9,TRBD1,TRBJ2-1,TGTGCCAGCTCTCTCAGGACAGGGGTTTACAATGAGCAGTTCTTC,CASSLRTGVYNEQFF
once,TRBV10-1,.,TRBJ2-1,TGCGCCAGCAGTAGGGGGGACTTGGACTACAATGAGCAGTTCTTC,CASSRGDLDYNEQFF
.,TRBV28,.,TRBJ2-7,TGTGCCAGCAGTGCCACCTCCTACGAGCAGTACTTC,CASSATSYEQYF
few,TRBV7-9,TRBD1,TRBJ1-1,TGTGCCAGCAGCCCACAGGGGTTCACTGAAGCTTTCTTT,CASSPQGFTEAFF
.,TRBV5-6,.,TRBJ1-3,TGTGCCAGCAGCTTAAGGGTAGGGAGGGCTGGAAACACCATATATTTT,CASSLRVGRAGNTIYF
.,TRBV7-3,.,TRBJ2-1,TGTGCCAGCAGCTTACGAGGGACAACCTACAATGAGCAGTTCTTC,CASSLRGTTYNEQFF
.,TRBV5-1,.,TRBJ2-1,TGCGCCAGCAGCTCTAATCCAATATCACTACAGGGGAGGGACAATGAGCAGTTCTTC,CASSSNPISLQGRDNEQFF
.,TRBV18,.,TRBJ2-3,TGTGCCAGCTCACCGACAGGCGGTAAAGATACGCAGTATTTT,CASSPTGGKDTQYF
once,TRBV29-1,.,TRBJ2-7,TGCAGCGTTGAATTGGGCCAGGCCAAGCCCTACGAGCAGTACTTC,CSVELGQAKPYEQYF
.,TRBV11-1,.,TRBJ2-5,TGTGCCAGCAGCTACACATCGAGAGGGACCCAGTACTTC,CASSYTSRGTQYF
.,TRBV11-2,.,TRBJ1-3,TGTGCCAGCAGCTTTAAGGCGACTGGAAACACCATATATTTT,CASSFKATGNTIYF
.,TRBV5-1,.,TRBJ2-2,TGCGCCAGCAGCAGGACGAGGTTCACCGGGGAGCTGTTTTTT,CASSRTRFTGELFF
.,TRBV2,.,TRBJ1-1,TGTGCCAGCAATCGGGGCCTGAACACTGAAGCTTTCTTT,CASNRGLNTEAFF
once,TRBV4-2,.,TRBJ1-2,TGTGCCAGCAGCCAAGAGTGGCTCGGCGTCTCTGGCTACACCTTC,CASSQEWLGVSGYTF
.,TRBV19,TRBD1,TRBJ2-5,TGTGCCAGTAGTATAGACACAGGGGCCGGGACCCAGTACTTC,CASSIDTGAGTQYF
.,TRBV10-3,.,TRBJ1-4,TGTGCCATCAAACCCGCAACTAATGAAAAACTGTTTTTT,CAIKPATNEKLFF
once,TRBV27,TRBD1,TRBJ2-2,TGTGCCAGCAGTTTTGAGGTTAGAGGACAGGGCCCCGGGGAGCTGTTTTTT,CASSFEVRGQGPGELFF
.,TRBV7-2,TRBD2,TRBJ2-7,TGTGCCAGCAGCTGGGAGTTTGGGCGGGGGGGTTACGAGCAGTACTTC,CASSWEFGRGGYEQYF
.,TRBV5-1,.,TRBJ1-5,TGCGCCAGCAGCTTGGACTGGGAACAGCCCCAGCATTTT,CASSLDWEQPQHF
.,TRBV9,.,TRBJ2-1,TGTGCCAGCAGCGTAGGGTTGGACTACAATGAGCAGTTCTTC,CASSVGLDYNEQFF
few,TRBV15,.,TRBJ1-5,TGTGCCACCAGCAGAGAAGGTGGGGGCCTTAGCAATCAGCCCCAGCATTTT,CATSREGGGLSNQPQHF
.,TRBV29-1,TRBD1,TRBJ1-1,TGCAGCGGAACAGGGGGCCTCGGCACTGAAGCTTTCTTT,CSGTGGLGTEAFF
few,TRBV19,.,TRBJ1-2,TGTGCCAGTAGTATAGGATTCCAGAGCTGGAATGGCTACACCTTC,CASSIGFQSWNGYTF
.,TRBV27,TRBD2,TRBJ2-3,TGTGCCAGCAGTCTAGCGGGAGAGCCAGATACGCAGTATTTT,CASSLAGEPDTQYF
.,TRBV2,.,TRBJ1-2,TGTGCCAGCAGTCTTCTCGCCAGAGAGGGCTACACCTTC,CASSLLAREGYTF
.,TRBV7-2,.,TRBJ1-5,TGTGCCAGCAGCTTAAGTGAACAGCCCCAGCATTTT,CASSLSEQPQHF
.,TRBV18,TRBD1,TRBJ1-6,TGTGCCAGCTCACACCGGGACAGGGGGATTTCTAATTCACCCCTCCACTTT,CASSHRDRGISNSPLHF
.,TRBV2,TRBD1,TRBJ2-7,TGTGCCAGCTCCGGGACAGGGGTTTCCTACGAGCAGTACTTC,CASSGTGVSYEQYF
.,TRBV5-1,TRBD2,TRBJ2-2,TGCGCCAGCAGCTTAGTACTAGCGGGAGGATTCGACACCGGGGAGCTGTTTTTT,CASSLVLAGGFDTGELFF
.,TRBV10-3,.,TRBJ2-1,TGTGCCATCAGTGAAATTCGGGACCTATACAATGAGCAGTTCTTC,CAISEIRDLYNEQFF
.,TRBV2,TRBD1,TRBJ2-7,TGTGCCAGTAAGATCGGACAGGGGTCGTACGAGCAGTACTTC,CASKIGQGSYEQYF
.,TRBV5-1,.,TRBJ1-1,TGCGCCAGCAGCTTGGAATGGATGAGCACTGAAGCTTTCTTT,CASSLEWMSTEAFF
.,TRBV5-1,TRBD2,TRBJ2-2,TGCGCCAGCTCGAGGGAGGGAATTGGGGTCGGCGGGGAGCTGTTTTTT,CASSREGIGVGGELFF
.,TRBV10-1,TRBD2,TRBJ2-7,TGCGCCAGCAGTGACCCACAAGCGGGAGCTTACGAGCAGTACTTC,CASSDPQAGAYEQYF
.,TRBV6-1,TRBD2,TRBJ2-7,TGTGCCAGCAGTGGGAGCGGGAGGCTCTCCGAGCAGTACTTC,CASSGSGRLSEQYF
.,TRBV5-1,TRBD2,TRBJ2-2,TGCGCCAGCACACCAACTGGACTAGCGGGTAAAAGAATGGACACCGGGGAGCTGTTTTTT,CASTPTGLAGKRMDTGELFF
.,TRBV5-6,TRBD1,TRBJ2-7,TGTGCCAGCAGCTTGGGAGGGGGCCCCTACGAGCAGTACTTC,CASSLGGGPYEQYF